A selection of T cell receptor beta chains follows, all from one sample in a study of cytomegalovirus exposure and HLA in healthy donors. Profiled with immunoSEQ multiplex PCR; TCRdb holds only in-frame clones, not every one. This table has approximately 190,000 clones, roughly 82% appearing once. Sequencing was performed on PBMCs. The receptors shown here come from a woman in her forties or fifties in good health and CMV-seropositive. CDR3s include the opening cysteine and the closing phenylalanine or tryptophan. A D gene is named only where the DNA matches it firmly. Size tells how often a clone was seen (once, few, many) or the class of an expanded clone, and some rows leave it out.

-,-,TRBV6-5,TRBJ1-5,CASRGVDQPQHF,TGTGCCAGCAGAGGGGTGGACCAGCCCCAGCATTTT
-,once,TRBV25-1,TRBJ1-6,CASSSGDHSSLHF,TGTGCCAGCAGTTCCGGAGATCATTCATCCCTCCACTTT
-,-,TRBV11-2,TRBJ2-7,CASSLEAGSSYEQYF,TGTGCCAGCAGCTTAGAAGCGGGTAGCTCCTACGAGCAGTACTTC
-,-,TRBV4-2,TRBJ2-1,CASSVSGMYNEQFF,TGTGCCAGCAGCGTCTCCGGGATGTACAATGAGCAGTTCTTC
TRBD1,-,TRBV4-1,TRBJ2-2,CASSPSGQGANGELFF,TGCGCCAGCAGCCCCTCAGGACAGGGGGCAAACGGGGAGCTGTTTTTT
-,-,TRBV10-2,TRBJ2-7,CASSPSGEQYF,TGCGCCAGCAGCCCCAGCGGCGAGCAGTACTTC
TRBD2,-,TRBV4-1,TRBJ2-5,CASSQDRAGGQETQYF,TGCGCCAGCAGCCAAGATAGGGCGGGGGGGCAAGAGACCCAGTACTTC
-,-,TRBV28,TRBJ2-7,CASTPGTQYYEQYF,TGTGCCAGCACTCCGGGGACACAGTACTACGAGCAGTACTTC
-,-,TRBV5-1,TRBJ2-7,CASSLSPVQEQYF,TGCGCCAGCAGCTTGTCCCCCGTACAGGAGCAGTACTTC
TRBD1,-,TRBV7-2,TRBJ1-2,CASSSRDRANYGYTF,TGTGCCAGCAGCTCCCGGGACAGAGCTAACTATGGCTACACCTTC
TRBD1,-,TRBV5-6,TRBJ1-5,CASSFGSGMTGAQPQHF,TGTGCCAGCAGCTTCGGGTCGGGGATGACAGGGGCACAGCCCCAGCATTTT
-,-,TRBV28,TRBJ1-2,CASGPPGSYGYTF,TGTGCCAGCGGACCTCCGGGGTCCTATGGCTACACCTTC
-,-,TRBV6-1,TRBJ1-5,CASSPQGGSNQPQHF,TGTGCCAGCAGTCCCCAGGGTGGCAGCAATCAGCCCCAGCATTTT
-,-,TRBV7-9,TRBJ1-4,CASSLGQINEKLFF,TGTGCCAGCAGCTTAGGACAGATTAATGAAAAACTGTTTTTT
-,-,TRBV18,TRBJ1-5,CASSTGFRNQPQHF,TGTGCCAGCTCCACAGGGTTTCGCAATCAGCCCCAGCATTTT
TRBD1,-,TRBV6-4,TRBJ2-1,CASSDGQGASEQFF,TGTGCCAGCAGTGACGGACAGGGGGCGAGCGAGCAGTTCTTC
-,-,TRBV19,TRBJ1-1,CASSMRHDMNTEAFF,TGTGCCAGTAGTATGCGTCACGACATGAACACTGAAGCTTTCTTT
-,-,TRBV9,TRBJ2-3,CASSVSQGLTDTQYF,TGTGCCAGCAGCGTAAGCCAGGGATTGACAGATACGCAGTATTTT
-,-,TRBV5-4,TRBJ1-2,CASSPKSGYGYTF,TGTGCCAGCAGTCCAAAATCGGGTTACGGCTACACCTTC
TRBD1,-,TRBV10-3,TRBJ1-5,CASSGDRIGQPQHF,TGTGCCAGCAGTGGGGACAGGATAGGTCAGCCCCAGCATTTT
-,-,TRBV6-1,TRBJ1-5,CASSVREDQPQHF,TGTGCCAGCAGTGTAAGGGAGGATCAGCCCCAGCATTTT
-,few,TRBV5-6,TRBJ1-2,CASSGRQKSVGYTF,TGTGCCAGCAGCGGGCGACAAAAATCAGTGGGCTACACCTTC
TRBD2,-,TRBV5-6,TRBJ2-3,CASSLPSGGARDTQYF,TGTGCCAGCAGCTTGCCTAGCGGGGGGGCTCGGGATACGCAGTATTTT
TRBD1,-,TRBV6-1,TRBJ1-1,CAISAGQMNTEAFF,TGTGCCATCAGCGCGGGACAGATGAACACTGAAGCTTTCTTT
-,-,TRBV27,TRBJ2-7,CASSLGPAINYEQYF,TGTGCCAGCAGTTTGGGGCCAGCGATAAACTACGAGCAGTACTTC
TRBD1,-,TRBV6-6,TRBJ1-1,CASSLGTANTEAFF,TGTGCCAGCAGTTTGGGGACAGCAAACACTGAAGCTTTCTTT
-,few,TRBV2,TRBJ1-4,CASRGQGLGVEKLFF,TGTGCCAGCAGGGGTCAAGGTTTAGGGGTTGAAAAACTGTTTTTT
TRBD1,-,TRBV6-1,TRBJ1-4,CASSRTGYEKLFF,TGTGCCAGCAGTAGGACAGGGTATGAAAAACTGTTTTTT
TRBD1,-,TRBV6-1,TRBJ2-7,CASSEYRGLYEQYF,TGTGCCAGCAGTGAATACAGGGGGCTCTACGAGCAGTACTTC
-,-,TRBV6-6,TRBJ1-2,CASSHRDTYGYTF,TGTGCCAGCAGCCACCGGGACACCTATGGCTACACCTTC
TRBD1,-,TRBV14,TRBJ1-2,CASSLGQGFGYTF,TGTGCCAGCAGCCTGGGACAGGGATTTGGCTACACCTTC
TRBD1,-,TRBV28,TRBJ1-2,CASSLDRVRGGYTF,TGTGCCAGCAGTTTAGACAGGGTTAGGGGAGGCTACACCTTC
TRBD1,-,TRBV6-6,TRBJ1-2,CASSFRDRSRHGYTF,TGTGCCAGCAGTTTCCGGGACAGGTCCCGTCATGGCTACACCTTC
-,-,TRBV13,TRBJ1-6,CASSLVQGNSPLHF,TGTGCCAGCAGCTTAGTACAGGGAAATTCACCCCTCCACTTT
-,-,TRBV6-6,TRBJ2-7,CASNQVAGEQYF,TGTGCCAGCAACCAGGTCGCGGGCGAGCAGTACTTC
-,-,TRBV5-1,TRBJ2-7,CASSFLAGTSSYEQYF,TGCGCCAGCAGCTTTTTGGCCGGGACATCCTCCTACGAGCAGTACTTC
-,-,TRBV2,TRBJ2-7,CASSEGAFYEQYF,TGTGCCAGCAGTGAAGGGGCCTTCTACGAGCAGTACTTC
-,-,TRBV6-5,TRBJ2-3,CASSKQGADTQYF,TGTGCCAGCAGTAAACAGGGCGCAGATACGCAGTATTTT